Shown below are 25 T cell receptor beta chains from a single sample sequenced in a study of beta chain features in type 1 diabetes. The authors reverse transcribed all of the isolated RNA, so sequencing captured expressed TCRB transcripts. Profiling relied on immunoSEQ multiplex PCR, and the TCRdb table lists in-frame clones only, not all of them. Among some 900,000 clones listed, roughly 17% were seen once. Input material: naive CD4+ T cells from blood. All receptors derive from a woman aged 18-35 years in good health.

This chain links TRBV7-3 with TRBJ2-7, with D hard to call. V was shortened by 3 bases and J by 4 bases, with 16 bases between the two germline ends. CDR3 length: 15 residues. Germline lookup yields CDR1 SGHTA and CDR2 FQGTGA. CDR3 in amino acids: CASSLVWVDGYEQYF. CDR3 in DNA: TGTGCCAGCAGCTTGGTTTGGGTGGACGGATACGAGCAGTACTTC.

This clone was observed a handful of times. The chain carries TRBV19 and TRBJ1-2, with D unresolved. Germline V gives CDR1 LNHDA, CDR2 SQIVND (reference sequence). Trimming shortened V by 6 bases and J by 8 bases, and 13 bases separated the two germline ends. The CDR3 spans 12 residues. The CDR3 reads CASSTEGRGYTF. The CDR3 DNA is TGTGCCAGTAGCACGGAAGGAAGGGGCTACACCTTC.

This chain connects TRBV30 to TRBJ1-6, with D uncertain. Germline CDR1 reads GTSNPN; CDR2 reads SVGIG (reference sequence). CDR3 length: 18 amino acids. V dropped 0 bases and J dropped 0 bases, with 15 bases sitting between them. CDR3 sequence reads: CAWSVRQVLSSYNSPLHF. The DNA for the CDR3 is TGTGCCTGGAGTGTACGCCAGGTTCTGAGCTCCTATAATTCACCCCTCCACTTT.

This clone was detected only a few times. The gene calls are TRBV6-5 and TRBJ1-4; D is uncertain. The V end lost 6 bases, the J end lost 8 bases, and 13 bases lay between the germline ends. The CDR3 length is 13 residues. Germline CDR1 MNHEY, CDR2 SVGAGI. The CDR3 is CASSRRVTEKLFF. In DNA form, the CDR3 reads TGTGCCAGCAGCCGGCGGGTAACGGAAAAACTGTTTTTT.

Turning to this clone: The sample has other DNA sequences that encode this CDR3 too. The chain carries TRBV7-9 and TRBJ2-5, with a tentative D call TRBD2 (6 bases). The germline gives CDR1 SEHNR, CDR2 FQNEAQ (reference sequence). V was pared by 5 bases and J by 2 bases, with 12 bases between. This CDR3 region has 14 residues. In nucleotides, the CDR3 is TGTGCCAGCAGCCCCGGGACTGTACAAGAGACCCAGTACTTC. The encoded protein is CASSPGTVQETQYF.

The chain uses TRBV7-3 and TRBJ2-2, with 11 bases lining up with TRBD2. The CDR3 is made up of 19 amino acids. Germline V gene sequence: CDR1 SGHTA, CDR2 FQGTGA. Unmatched junction bases numbered 13, after V lost 5 bases and J lost 2 bases. The CDR3 nucleotides read TGTGCCAGCAGCCGCCGACCGCGACTAGCGGGACGAAACACCGGGGAGCTGTTTTTT. Translation gives CASSRRPRLAGRNTGELFF. The full variable domain, completed using reference TRBV7-3 and TRBJ2-2, is GAGVSQTPSNKVTEKGKYVELRCDPISGHTALYWYRQSLGQGPEFLIYFQGTGAADDSGLPNDRFFAVRPEGSVSTLKIQRTERGDSAVYLCASSRRPRLAGRNTGELFFGEGSRLTVL.

This clone came up a few times. The chain recombines TRBV10-3 with TRBJ2-2, with D perhaps TRBD2 (5 bases). Germline CDR1 and CDR2: ENHRY and SYGVKD. This CDR3 has 13 amino acids. Trimming pared 7 bases from V and 6 bases from J, leaving 12 bases between. CDR3 loop: CAIKRESAGELFF. The CDR3, as DNA: TGTGCCATCAAACGGGAAAGTGCCGGGGAGCTGTTTTTT.

This clone was found a few times. The CDR3 nucleotides are TGTGCCAGCAGCCGGACAAAAGTTAATGAGCAGTTCTTC. This gives the protein CASSRTKVNEQFF. V and J are TRBV4-2 and TRBJ2-1; a possible D gene is TRBD1 (5 bases). V lost 4 bases and J 7 bases, leaving 11 bases between the germline ends. The V gene's germline CDR1 is LGHNA and CDR2 YNFKEQ. CDR3 size: 13 residues.

This clone was seen more than once but under ten times. The chain employs TRBV19 and TRBJ1-1; D ambiguous. Trimming cost V 4 bases and J 8 bases, with 14 bases left between them. The CDR3 loop spans 13 amino acids. Germline V gives CDR1 LNHDA, CDR2 SQIVND (reference sequence). As DNA, the CDR3 is TGTGCCAGTAGTACCGAACGGCGGGAGGAAGCTTTCTTT. Translating it yields CASSTERREEAFF.

This clone was counted between two and nine times. The V call is TRBV29-1, the J call TRBJ2-3; D remains unclear. V was cut by 4 bases and J by 2 bases, with 19 bases left in between. The CDR3 contains 16 residues. The V gene's germline CDR1 is SQVTM and CDR2 ANQGSEA. CDR3 bases: TGCAGCGTTGTTCCTGACTCAACGAATACCACAGATACGCAGTATTTT. This codes for CSVVPDSTNTTDTQYF.

This clone was detected a few times. CDR3 sequence reads: CASSPFSPYEQYF. CDR3 DNA sequence: TGTGCCAGCAGTCCCTTTTCACCATACGAGCAGTACTTC. The chain couples TRBV21-1 to TRBJ2-7. TRBV21-1 corresponds to a pseudogene. This CDR3 comprises 13 residues.

This chain uses TRBV19 with TRBJ1-5, with a possible D match to TRBD1 (5 bases). V was trimmed by 3 bases and J by 3 bases, leaving 9 bases between them. This CDR3 is built from 14 residues. Per the germline V gene, CDR1 is LNHDA and CDR2 is SQIVND (reference sequence). The CDR3 region is CASSMRQLNQPQHF. As DNA, the CDR3 is TGTGCCAGTAGTATGAGACAGCTCAATCAGCCCCAGCATTTT.

This clone was observed a handful of times. J is TRBJ1-2 and V is TRBV28; D may be TRBD1 (5 bases). Between the trimmed V and J ends, which lost 4 bases and 5 bases, there was a span of 11 bases. Germline assignment: CDR1 MDHEN and CDR2 SYDVKM. The CDR3 is made up of 13 amino acids. As DNA, the CDR3 is TGTGCCAGCAGTTCAGGGCCTCATTATGGCTACACCTTC. This sequence encodes CASSSGPHYGYTF.

The chain links TRBV5-4 to TRBJ2-7, with 14 bases fitting TRBD2. This CDR3 spans 16 amino acids. CDR1 and CDR2 (germline): SGHNT, YYREEE (reference sequence). The trim removed 4 bases at V and 1 base at J, leaving 4 bases unmatched. The CDR3 loop reads CASSTWTSGRSYEQYF. CDR3 nucleotide sequence: TGTGCCAGCAGCACCTGGACTAGCGGGAGGTCCTACGAGCAGTACTTC.

V usage is TRBV5-1 and J usage is TRBJ1-2; 7 bases are a match to TRBD1. Germline V gives CDR1 SGHRS, CDR2 YFSETQ. The CDR3 runs to 14 residues. V shed 4 bases and J 4 bases; nucleotides not matched to a gene: 7. The CDR3 DNA is TGCGCCAGCAGCCTAGAGACAGGGAGCTATGGCTACACCTTC. Translation gives CASSLETGSYGYTF.

This clone was seen only a few times. V and J are TRBV28 and TRBJ1-4; D gene uncertain. From germline, CDR1 is MDHEN and CDR2 SYDVKM. Trimming took off 3 bases at V and 0 bases at J, with 17 bases between the two ends. This CDR3 contains 18 residues. For the CDR3, the DNA is TGTGCCAGCAGTTTTGGAAACATCCGGCGATCAACTAATGAAAAACTGTTTTTT. Its protein product is CASSFGNIRRSTNEKLFF.

This clone was seen only a few times. The chain links TRBV18 to TRBJ2-5; maybe TRBD1 (6 bases). The CDR3 is 15 amino acids. V shed 1 base and J shed 3 bases, with 12 bases lying between them. The germline CDR1 and CDR2 sequences are KGHSH and LQKENI. CDR3 nucleotides: TGTGCCAGCTCACCACGTCAGGGGTTCGAAGAGACCCAGTACTTC. This sequence encodes CASSPRQGFEETQYF.

This chain uses TRBV7-9 with TRBJ1-6; D gene uncertain. The CDR3 is made up of 13 amino acids. V gave up 1 base and J gave up 14 bases, with 12 bases separating them. The germline V gene has CDR1 SEHNR and CDR2 FQNEAQ (reference sequence). The DNA for the CDR3 is TGTGCCAGCAGCTTAGGTCCGGACTTCACCCTCCACTTT. Amino acid sequence: CASSLGPDFTLHF.

This clone was counted between two and nine times. The rearrangement joins TRBV2 to TRBJ1-5; 10 nucleotides align to TRBD1. The CDR3 runs 16 residues. V lost 4 bases to trimming and J lost 8 bases; unmatched junction nucleotides: 11. Germline CDR1 and CDR2: SNHLY and FYNNEI. CDR3: CASSGSLGQGIEPQHF. The CDR3 DNA reads as TGTGCCAGCAGTGGGAGCTTGGGACAGGGGATTGAGCCCCAGCATTTT.

The V and J genes are TRBV6-1 and TRBJ2-7; D gene unclear. The V end lost 8 bases, the J end lost 3 bases, and 11 bases lay between the germline ends. This CDR3 region has 12 residues. Germline V gene lookup returns CDR1 MNHNS and CDR2 SASEGT. The CDR3 DNA reads TGTGCCAGCGACCTCTCCGGCTACGAGCAGTACTTC. Amino acid sequence: CASDLSGYEQYF.

This clone was observed a few times. The chain is built from TRBV11-3 and TRBJ2-7, with D perhaps matching TRBD1 or TRBD2 (5 bases each). CDR3 length: 14 residues. CDR1 SGHNT and CDR2 YENEEA come from the germline V gene. V shed 3 bases and J shed 2 bases, with 11 bases lying between them. The DNA for the CDR3 is TGTGCCAGCAGCTTGTCGGGACGGGCCTACGAGCAGTACTTC. Translation: CASSLSGRAYEQYF.

This clone was seen a few times. The chain recombines TRBV10-3 with TRBJ2-3; possibly TRBD2 for D (5 bases). Trimming took 6 bases from V and 2 from J, leaving 15 bases between them. Per germline, CDR1 ENHRY and CDR2 SYGVKD. This CDR3 is built from 15 residues. CDR3 coding DNA: TGTGCCATCAGAGGGCTAGCCTCCCCCACAGATACGCAGTATTTT. It is translated as CAIRGLASPTDTQYF.

The V call is TRBV5-1, the J call TRBJ2-1, with 13 bases identical to TRBD2. The CDR3 spans 18 residues. The trim removed 4 bases at V and 0 bases at J, leaving 7 bases unmatched. Germline CDR1 and CDR2: SGHRS and YFSETQ. This CDR3 is CASSTGGLAGSSYNEQFF. The CDR3 nucleotides read TGCGCCAGCAGCACGGGGGGACTAGCGGGAAGCTCCTACAATGAGCAGTTCTTC.

This clone was seen a handful of times. The CDR3 nucleotides are TGTGCCAGCAGCGTGGGCGTTCGGACCCCTAGGACAGAGGGGGAACGGGGCACCATATATTTT. It codes for CASSVGVRTPRTEGERGTIYF. The chain carries TRBV9 and TRBJ1-3; D may be TRBD1 (6 bases). Trimming took off 2 bases at V and 9 bases at J, with 36 bases between the two ends. This CDR3 comprises 21 residues. From germline, CDR1 is SGDLS and CDR2 YYNGEE.

V is TRBV27 and J is TRBJ2-1, with 8 bases matching TRBD2. The CDR3 extends over 17 amino acids. Looked up from germline, CDR1 is MNHEY and CDR2 is SMNVEV (reference sequence). V trimming: 2 bases; J trimming: 8 bases; junction bases outside the gene matches: 14. The CDR3 loop reads CASSLPTGTSRFHEQFF. DNA for the CDR3: TGTGCCAGCAGTTTACCCACAGGGACTAGTCGCTTTCATGAGCAGTTCTTC.